Below are 2 T cell receptor delta chains sequenced from a single sample in a study of gamma-delta T cells after stem cell transplantation. TCRdb repeated clone calling on the RT-PCR reads with CATT. The table records about 2,500 delta-chain clones, around 3.1% of them present only once. The sample comprised gamma-delta T cells. These receptors all stem from a human donor. It is not recorded whose cells these are; they may come from a transplant donor.

A note on this clone: TCRdb assigns this DNA the protein of a much larger clone, which departs from its translation at residue 8; this likely reflects a read error, and the protein shown comes from translating the DNA. For the CDR3, the DNA is TGTGCCTGTGACCCTCTCTTGAGGGGGGATACGCGGGCCGATAAACTCATCTTT. Its protein product is CACDPLLRGDTRADKLIF. V gene TRDV2 combines with J gene TRDJ1; 10 positions match TRDD3. The CDR3 extends over 18 amino acids. Germline V gives CDR1 GEAIGNYY, CDR2 EKD. The ends lost 3 bases at V and 3 bases at J; junction bases unmatched: 15.

With regard to this clone: TCRdb assigns this DNA the protein of a much larger clone, which departs from its translation at residue 13; this likely reflects a read error, and the protein shown comes from translating the DNA. This sequence joins TRDV2 and TRDJ1; D ambiguous. The CDR3 loop spans 19 amino acids. Germline-derived CDR1 and CDR2 are GEAIGNYY and EKD. V lost 1 base and J 1 base, leaving 24 bases between the germline ends. The CDR3 protein is CACDTVGLGGFSCTDKLIF. In DNA form, the CDR3 reads TGTGCCTGTGACACGGTCGGTCTTGGTGGGTTTTCGTGCACCGATAAACTCATCTTT.